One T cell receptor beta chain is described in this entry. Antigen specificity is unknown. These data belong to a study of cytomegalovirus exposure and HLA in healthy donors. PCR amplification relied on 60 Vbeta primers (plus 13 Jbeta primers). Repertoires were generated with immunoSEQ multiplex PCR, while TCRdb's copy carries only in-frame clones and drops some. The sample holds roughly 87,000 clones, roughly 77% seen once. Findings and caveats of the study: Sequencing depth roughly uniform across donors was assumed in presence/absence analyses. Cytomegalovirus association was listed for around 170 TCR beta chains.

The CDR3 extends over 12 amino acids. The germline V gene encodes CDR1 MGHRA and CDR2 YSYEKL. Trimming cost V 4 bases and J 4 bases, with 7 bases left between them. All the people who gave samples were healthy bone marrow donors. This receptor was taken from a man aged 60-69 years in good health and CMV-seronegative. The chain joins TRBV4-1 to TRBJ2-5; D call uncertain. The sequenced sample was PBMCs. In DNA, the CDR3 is TGCGCCAGCAGCCGCCCGGGAGAGACCCAGTACTTC. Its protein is CASSRPGETQYF.